These 19 T cell receptor beta chains originate from one sample sequenced in a study of blood T cell repertoires in COVID-19. TCRdb's copy holds only in-frame clones and misses some; the assay was immunoSEQ multiplex PCR. The sample shows 50,000 or so clones, under 90% of them seen only once. Sequenced material: peripheral blood. Receptors originate from a human donor in a cohort sampled during active COVID-19.

This clone was counted once. CDR3 nucleotide sequence: TGTGCCAGTAGTGCTTCTCAGGGTTCCTCTGGGGCCAACGTCCTGACTTTC. Protein product: CASSASQGSSGANVLTF. The chain carries TRBV19 and TRBJ2-6, with D possibly being TRBD1 (5 bases). The CDR3 totals 17 residues. V was cut by 5 bases and J by 0 bases, with 14 bases left in between. From germline, CDR1 is LNHDA and CDR2 SQIVND (reference sequence).

The gene calls are TRBV6-6 and TRBJ1-4; no firm D call. The germline CDR1 and CDR2 sequences are MNHNY and SVGAGI (reference sequence). V lost 8 bases, J lost 6 bases, and 7 bases lay in between. This CDR3 comprises 11 residues. The CDR3 DNA is TGTGCCAGCTCCTTAGATGAAAAACTGTTTTTT. As protein: CASSLDEKLFF.

The V and J genes are TRBV5-1 and TRBJ2-5; TRBD1 is a possible D gene (6 bases). Trimming shortened V by 1 base and J by 3 bases, and 13 bases separated the two germline ends. The CDR3 runs to 15 residues. CDR1 is SGHRS, CDR2 YFSETQ, per germline. CDR3: CASSLTGTVEETQYF. CDR3 nucleotide sequence: TGCGCCAGCAGCTTGACAGGGACGGTAGAAGAGACCCAGTACTTC.

The chain has TRBV5-1 and TRBJ1-1; 8 nucleotides agree with TRBD1. With V trimmed by 6 bases and J by 1 base, 5 bases remained unmatched. Looked up from germline, CDR1 is SGHRS and CDR2 is YFSETQ. The CDR3 extends over 14 amino acids. CDR3 DNA: TGCGCCAGCATAAAAGGGACAGGGAACACTGAAGCTTTCTTT. Amino acid sequence: CASIKGTGNTEAFF.

Written as DNA, the CDR3 is TGTGCCACCAGTGATTCCCCCCCCCGGACAGGGAAAGGCAATCAGCCCCAGCATTTT. It yields the protein CATSDSPPRTGKGNQPQHF. V gene TRBV24-1 combines with J gene TRBJ1-5; 8 bases align to TRBD1. The CDR3 length is 19 residues. V lost 2 bases and J lost 2; bases outside the gene matches: 13. Germline loops: CDR1 KGHDR, CDR2 SFDVKD.

Here the CDR3 DNA reads TGTGCCAGCAGTTTAGGCGGGTTTAGCATTCAGTACTTC. Translation gives CASSLGGFSIQYF. The chain recombines TRBV12-3 or TRBV12-4 with TRBJ2-4, with D maybe TRBD2 (5 bases). Trimming took off 1 base at V and 9 bases at J, with 10 bases between the two ends. CDR3 size: 13 residues.

The V and J genes are TRBV5-1 and TRBJ1-6; no definite D call. Germline assignment: CDR1 SGHRS and CDR2 YFSETQ. This CDR3 region has 15 residues. The V end lost 0 bases, the J end lost 3 bases, and 7 bases lay between the germline ends. The CDR3 here is CASSLVLSYNSPLHF. The CDR3 bases are TGCGCCAGCAGCTTGGTGCTGAGCTATAATTCACCCCTCCACTTT.

This clone has just a few counts. The chain is built from TRBV5-1 and TRBJ2-7, with 8 bases matching TRBD1. Trimming took 0 bases from V and 3 from J; bases not matched to a gene: 2. The CDR3 length is 14 residues. Germline V gives CDR1 SGHRS, CDR2 YFSETQ. The DNA for the CDR3 is TGCGCCAGCAGCTTGGGACAGGGGCTCTACGAGCAGTACTTC. The encoded protein is CASSLGQGLYEQYF.

The chain uses TRBV25-1 and TRBJ2-7; tentative D call: TRBD2 (6 bases). CDR1 and CDR2 (germline): MGHDK, SYGVNS. Trimming removed 5 bases at V and 1 base at J, with 9 bases between. This CDR3 is 13 amino acids long. The CDR3 region has the DNA TGTGCCAGCAGTACTAGCCCATCCTACGAGCAGTACTTC. It is translated as CASSTSPSYEQYF.

The V and J genes are TRBV21-1 and TRBJ2-7; the DNA was not used to check the table's D call, TRBD2. TRBV21-1 is a recognized pseudogene. CDR3 length equals 14 residues. CDR3 in amino acids: CASTGGGRSYEQYF. The CDR3 DNA follows: TGTGCCAGCACGGGGGGGGGCAGGTCCTACGAGCAGTACTTC.

The chain links TRBV28 to TRBJ1-2; 7 positions match TRBD1. V gave up 10 bases and J gave up 6 bases; unmatched junction bases: 8. Germline V CDR1 and CDR2: MDHEN, SYDVKM. The CDR3 spans 12 residues. The CDR3 protein is CATVTGVDGYTF. CDR3 nucleotides: TGTGCCACAGTAACAGGGGTAGATGGCTACACCTTC.

The V and J genes are TRBV11-3 and TRBJ2-5; 13 bases fit TRBD2. Germline trimming cut 4 bases from V and 2 bases from J; bases unmatched to any gene: 13. The CDR3 totals 19 residues. Germline V gene lookup returns CDR1 SGHNT and CDR2 YENEEA. The CDR3 reads CASSSRRGLAGEFQETQYF. The CDR3 DNA reads TGTGCCAGCAGCTCCCGAAGAGGACTAGCGGGGGAGTTTCAAGAGACCCAGTACTTC.

The chain links TRBV18 to TRBJ1-4; D is possibly TRBD1 (6 bases). The CDR3 is made up of 14 amino acids. Germline V gives CDR1 KGHSH, CDR2 LQKENI. Deletions cut 0 bases from V and 7 bases from J, with 9 bases between. For the CDR3, the DNA is TGTGCCAGCTCACCACCGGACAGTCCTGAAAAACTGTTTTTT. This gives the protein CASSPPDSPEKLFF.

The chain combines TRBV2 with TRBJ2-1; perhaps TRBD2 as D (6 bases). V was trimmed by 10 bases and J by 2 bases, leaving 12 bases between them. Germline V gene data show CDR1 as SNHLY and CDR2 as FYNNEI. The CDR3 has 13 residues. CDR3 DNA: TGTGCCACCAGGACTAATCCCTACAATGAGCAGTTCTTC. Translated, it gives CATRTNPYNEQFF.

The chain is built from TRBV2 and TRBJ1-2; D is uncertain. The germline V gene encodes CDR1 SNHLY and CDR2 FYNNEI. The CDR3 contains 13 residues. V was shortened by 4 bases and J by 4 bases, with 10 bases between the two germline ends. DNA for the CDR3: TGTGCCAGCAGTGGTCTACAGAGCTATGGCTACACCTTC. Its translation is CASSGLQSYGYTF.

The rearrangement uses TRBV6-6 and TRBJ1-1, with 7 positions matching TRBD1. V trimming: 6 bases; J trimming: 5 bases; junction bases outside the gene matches: 9. Germline V gene lookup returns CDR1 MNHNY and CDR2 SVGAGI (reference sequence). The CDR3 loop spans 14 amino acids. The CDR3 sequence: CASRAGTALTEAFF. DNA of the CDR3: TGTGCCAGCAGAGCCGGGACAGCGCTTACTGAAGCTTTCTTT.

The CDR3 nucleotides read TGCGCCAGCAGCGTGCAGGGGGTTTACGGGAGGGTCTTGGGTGAGCAGTTCTTC. Translation gives CASSVQGVYGRVLGEQFF. The V gene is TRBV5-1, the J gene TRBJ2-1; a weak D match, TRBD2 (8 bases). The germline V gene has CDR1 SGHRS and CDR2 YFSETQ. This CDR3 has 18 residues. The ends were cut back, 4 bases at V and 9 bases at J, with 29 bases in the middle.

The chain couples TRBV9 to TRBJ2-2, with D perhaps TRBD1 (6 bases). Trimming took off 0 bases at V and 4 bases at J, with 10 bases between the two ends. CDR3 length equals 15 residues. Looked up from germline, CDR1 is SGDLS and CDR2 is YYNGEE. The CDR3 DNA sequence: TGTGCCAGCAGCGTAGGACAGGCTTCCACCGGGGAGCTGTTTTTT. This codes for CASSVGQASTGELFF.

This clone was seen a handful of times. The chain joins TRBV2 to TRBJ2-7; 8 bases align to TRBD1. The CDR3 spans 12 residues. CDR1 is SNHLY and CDR2 is FYNNEI in the germline V gene. The CDR3 DNA sequence: TGTGCGACAGGGGAATTACCCTACGAGCAGTACTTC. It codes for CATGELPYEQYF. The full variable domain, in which reference TRBV2 and TRBJ2-7 provide the parts outside the CDR3, is EPEVTQTPSHQVTQMGQEVILRCVPISNHLYFYWYRQILGQKVEFLVSFYNNEISEKSEIFDDQFSVERPDGSNFTLKIRSTKLEDSAMYFCATGELPYEQYFGPGTRLTVT.